The text below deals with one T cell receptor beta chain. CDR1 and CDR2 (germline): SGHVS, FNYEAQ. V lost 5 bases and J lost 5; bases outside the gene matches: 2. This CDR3 is built from 13 residues. The sample comes from a study of cytomegalovirus exposure and HLA in healthy donors. Only in-frame clones appear in the TCRdb table, and some are missing; sequencing was by immunoSEQ multiplex PCR. The repertoire consists of roughly 220,000 clones, with roughly 84% occurring once and the leading ten covering roughly 13%. The TCR originated in a woman in her 30s in good health and CMV-seropositive. The chain has TRBV7-6 and TRBJ2-1; TRBD2 matches at 8 bases. Sequenced input: PBMCs. The CDR3 region is CASSRGLDNEQFF. The CDR3 DNA reads as TGTGCCAGCAGCCGGGGACTAGACAATGAGCAGTTCTTC.